This record covers a single TCR beta chain. Per the original methods: How many nucleated cells were present was estimated from reference gene primer amplification. The data were produced by immunoSEQ multiplex PCR, yet TCRdb's version contains in-frame clones alone and is incomplete. V, J and clone size were drawn from that table, and D and trimming were deduced from the DNA. Found here are more than 90,000 clones, roughly 87% of them singletons; the top ten hold approximately 7.7%. The sample comes from a study of blood T cell repertoires in COVID-19. On the study more broadly: In each case, the material was cDNA or gDNA derived from T cells, B-cell-depleted T cells, or PBMCs.

Trimming left V 4 bases short and J 7 bases short, with 14 bases between. Germline assignment: CDR1 MDHEN and CDR2 SYDVKM. This CDR3 has 14 residues. This TCR was sampled from a human donor in a cohort sampled during active COVID-19. The V gene is TRBV28, the J gene TRBJ2-1; D gene ambiguous. Sequenced sample: peripheral blood. CDR3 bases: TGTGCCAGCAGTTCCTTGGGCCCAAGGAATGAGCAGTTCTTC. This sequence encodes CASSSLGPRNEQFF.